This T cell receptor (beta chain) emerged from a study of cytomegalovirus exposure and HLA in healthy donors. Study-level findings and limits: In vitro, a few CMV-associated chains proved specific for CMV antigens. Rare TCR sequences predominated, though certain public TCRs were found in many donors. Altogether, 170 or so TCR beta chains were recorded as cytomegalovirus-associated.

Here immunoSEQ multiplex PCR was the method, and the copy in TCRdb shows in-frame clones only, minus some. The table lists some 200,000 clones, approximately 90% of them singletons. CDR1 LNHDA and CDR2 SQIVND come from the germline V gene (reference sequence). This CDR3 contains 15 residues. With 6 bases clipped from V and 5 bases from J, the junction kept 9 bases outside the gene matches. To note about this clone: Its target is unknown.

The V gene is TRBV19, the J gene TRBJ2-1; 8 bases match TRBD2. This sequence originates from a woman under 30 in good health and CMV-seronegative. Sequenced sample: PBMCs. The CDR3 region has the DNA TGTGCCAGTAGCCTAGCGGGTCAGACTAACAATGAGCAGTTCTTC. Protein sequence: CASSLAGQTNNEQFF.